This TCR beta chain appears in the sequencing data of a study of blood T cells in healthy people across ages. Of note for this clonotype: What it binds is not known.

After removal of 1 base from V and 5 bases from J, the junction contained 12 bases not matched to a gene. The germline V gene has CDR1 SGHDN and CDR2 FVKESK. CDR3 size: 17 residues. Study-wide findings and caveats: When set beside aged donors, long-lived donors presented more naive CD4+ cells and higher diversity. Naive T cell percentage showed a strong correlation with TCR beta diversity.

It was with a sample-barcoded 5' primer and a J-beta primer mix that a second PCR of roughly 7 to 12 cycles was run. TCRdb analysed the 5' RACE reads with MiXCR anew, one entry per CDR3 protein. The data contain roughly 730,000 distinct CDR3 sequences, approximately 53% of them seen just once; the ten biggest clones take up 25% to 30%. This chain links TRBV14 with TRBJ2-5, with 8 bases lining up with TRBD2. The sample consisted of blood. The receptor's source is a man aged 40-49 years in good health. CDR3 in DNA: TGTGCCAGCAGCCAAGTGGCTAGCGGGTTCGGAAAGGAGACCCAGTACTTC. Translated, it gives CASSQVASGFGKETQYF.